A single sample gave rise to the 4 T cell receptor beta chains below, sequenced in a study of neoadjuvant anti-PD-1 for oral cavity cancer. Sequenced by immunoSEQ multiplex PCR; TCRdb stores in-frame clones only, minus some. The sample contains about 14,000 clones, roughly 70% of which appear only once. As to time point: after neoadjuvant nivolumab, at surgical resection. The sample in question was PBMCs, obtained after nivolumab (anti-PD-1) treatment. Receptor source: a person aged 40 to 85 with oral cavity squamous cell carcinoma.

The chain uses TRBV10-2 and TRBJ1-1; the D is unclear. The germline V gene encodes CDR1 WSHSY and CDR2 SAAADI. This CDR3 has 12 residues. V was pared by 11 bases and J by 0 bases, with 10 bases between. Here the CDR3 DNA reads TGCGCCTCCTCACGGATGAACACTGAAGCTTTCTTT. It translates to CASSRMNTEAFF.

V and J are TRBV25-1 and TRBJ1-1; no reliable D call. The CDR3 loop spans 13 amino acids. V shed 2 bases and J shed 5 bases, with 9 bases lying between them. Germline values: CDR1 MGHDK, CDR2 SYGVNS. CDR3 DNA: TGTGCCAGCAGTGAAAGAGGAAAAACTGAAGCTTTCTTT. Translation gives CASSERGKTEAFF.

About this clone itself: Germline and junction disagree at one end, which may indicate a read error. V usage is TRBV10-2 and J usage is TRBJ1-5, with 7 bases identical to TRBD1. Germline V gene lookup returns CDR1 WSHSY and CDR2 SAAADI. This CDR3 has 13 amino acids. The CDR3 loop reads CASRGTDNQPQHF. CDR3 bases: TGCGCCAGCAGAGGGACAGACAATCAACCCCAGCATTTT.

The chain uses TRBV7-8 and TRBJ2-7, with D unclear. Per the germline V gene, CDR1 is SGHVS and CDR2 is FQNEAQ. V lost 1 base and J lost 2, with 6 bases in between. The CDR3 consists of 13 residues. The CDR3 reads CASSLVETYEQYF. CDR3 sequence (DNA): TGTGCCAGCAGCTTAGTGGAGACCTACGAGCAGTACTTC. The full variable domain, rest sourced from reference TRBV7-8 and TRBJ2-7, is GAGVSQSPRYKVAKRGQDVALRCDPISGHVSLFWYQQALGQGPEFLTYFQNEAQLDKSGLPSDRFFAERPEGSVSTLKIQRTQQEDSAVYLCASSLVETYEQYFGPGTRLTVT.